Below are 23 T cell receptor beta chains sequenced from a single sample in a study of T cells in Graves' hyperthyroidism and ophthalmopathy. Amplified TCR beta CDR3 regions derived from RNA transcripts. RT-PCR in the first round (using the HTBI primer set) targeted the TCR CDR3. TCRdb analysed the multiplex PCR reads with MiXCR anew, one entry per CDR3 protein. Of about 420,000 distinct CDR3 sequences listed, about a sixth were seen once; the top ten hold over 7.5%. Sequencing was done on a sample of blood. The origin of the receptors is a woman under 30 with Graves' hyperthyroidism.

The CDR3 reads CASSPGQGSGSPLHF. CDR3 coding DNA: TGTGCCAGCTCACCGGGACAGGGATCGGGTTCACCCCTCCACTTT. This sequence joins TRBV18 and TRBJ1-6; 9 bases are a match to TRBD1. V trimming: 3 bases; J trimming: 9 bases; junction bases outside the gene matches: 6. This CDR3 region has 15 residues. The germline V gene has CDR1 KGHSH and CDR2 LQKENI. The whole variable domain, filled in from reference TRBV18 and TRBJ1-6, reads NAGVMQNPRHLVRRRGQEARLRCSPMKGHSHVYWYRQLPEEGLKFMVYLQKENIIDESGMPKERFSAEFPKEGPSILRIQQVVRGDSAAYFCASSPGQGSGSPLHFGNGTRLTVT.

This clonotype was counted only a few times. The chain has TRBV9 and TRBJ2-6; perhaps TRBD1 as D (5 bases). There are 16 residues in the CDR3. Trimming left V 4 bases short and J 0 bases short, with 11 bases between. CDR1 and CDR2 (germline): SGDLS, YYNGEE. This CDR3 is CASSSHRSSGANVLTF. CDR3 nucleotides: TGTGCCAGCAGCTCTCACAGGAGCTCTGGGGCCAACGTCCTGACTTTC.

Comments on this clonotype: A much larger clone lies a single base off, so this may be a read error. The V and J genes are TRBV12-3 or TRBV12-4 and TRBJ2-7; D perhaps matches TRBD1 (5 bases). The CDR3 is 14 amino acids. Trimming shortened V by 1 base and J by 0 bases, and 7 bases separated the two germline ends. The CDR3 protein is CASSLETVSYEQYF. The CDR3 nucleotides read TGTGCCAGCAGTTTAGAGACAGTCTCCTACGAGCAGTACTTC.

The chain couples TRBV20-1 to TRBJ2-6; D perhaps matches TRBD1 (6 bases). Germline CDR1 reads DFQATT; CDR2 reads SNEGSKA (reference sequence). V was cut by 2 bases and J by 0 bases, with 14 bases left in between. The CDR3 consists of 17 residues. The CDR3 coding sequence is TGCAGTGCTAGAATCCCCAGGGGAGTCTCTGGGGCCAACGTCCTGACTTTC. This codes for CSARIPRGVSGANVLTF.

This clonotype occurred a few times. V gene TRBV6-1 combines with J gene TRBJ1-3; 9 nucleotides align to TRBD1. This CDR3 is 16 amino acids long. Germline assignment: CDR1 MNHNS and CDR2 SASEGT. Trimming took 7 bases from V and 0 from J; bases not matched to a gene: 7. CDR3 loop: CASTGQGRLSGNTIYF. The CDR3 DNA sequence: TGTGCCAGCACCGGACAGGGGCGACTCTCTGGAAACACCATATATTTT.

Only a few counts were recorded for this clonotype. A much larger clonotype is one base distant, so this may be a read error. The rearrangement uses TRBV20-1 and TRBJ2-7; the match to TRBD2 covers 10 bases. Germline CDR1 and CDR2: DFQATT and SNEGSKA (reference sequence). V shed 5 bases and J 0 bases; nucleotides not matched to a gene: 10. This CDR3 is 16 amino acids long. CDR3 loop: CSAGGQSGGVSYEQYF. The CDR3 DNA reads as TGCAGTGCTGGGGGTCAGAGCGGGGGGGTCTCCTACGAGCAGTACTTC.

This clonotype was observed many times. The chain couples TRBV7-7 to TRBJ2-5, with a possible D match to TRBD2 (6 bases). CDR3 size: 14 residues. Germline values: CDR1 SSHAT, CDR2 FNYEAQ (reference sequence). The CDR3 protein is CASAPERARETQYF. CDR3 DNA sequence: TGTGCTAGCGCGCCGGAGCGGGCTAGGGAGACCCAGTACTTC.

This clonotype was counted between two and nine times. The junction differs from germline at one of its ends, possibly a read error. This chain connects TRBV2 to TRBJ2-1; TRBD1 might be the D (6 bases). Germline V gene lookup returns CDR1 SNHLY and CDR2 FYNNEI. There are 16 residues in the CDR3. The CDR3 loop reads CASSRTGGAGYNEQFF. The CDR3 DNA reads TGCGCCAGCAGTCGTACTGGGGGCGCGGGCTACAATGAGCAGTTCTTC.

This clonotype came up many times. The V and J genes are TRBV28 and TRBJ2-1; 8 nucleotides line up with TRBD1. With V trimmed by 8 bases and J by 6 bases, 3 bases remained unmatched. CDR1 MDHEN and CDR2 SYDVKM come from the germline V gene. This CDR3 has 12 amino acids. The CDR3 sequence: CASGDRGNEQFF. In DNA form, the CDR3 reads TGTGCCAGCGGAGACAGGGGCAATGAGCAGTTCTTC.

Ten or more counts support this clonotype. CDR3 nucleotides: TGTGCCAGCAGCCGGGGGGGGGACTATAGCACAGATACGCAGTATTTT. This encodes CASSRGGDYSTDTQYF. This rearrangement joins TRBV13 to TRBJ2-3; 8 bases line up with TRBD2. Germline V CDR1 and CDR2: PRHDT, FYEKMQ (reference sequence). This CDR3 contains 16 residues. Trimming removed 5 bases from V and 0 bases from J; junction bases left unmatched: 7.

This clonotype was detected many times. The rearrangement uses TRBV7-6 and TRBJ2-2; 10 bases map to TRBD1. CDR1 is SGHVS, CDR2 FNYEAQ, per germline. The CDR3 is 15 amino acids. V shed 6 bases and J 4 bases; nucleotides not matched to a gene: 5. CDR3 protein: CASRRQGAGTGELFF. The CDR3 coding sequence is TGTGCCAGCAGAAGACAGGGGGCGGGCACCGGGGAGCTGTTTTTT.

The chain links TRBV14 to TRBJ2-1; TRBD2 aligns across 9 bases. The CDR3 is 14 residues long. V lost 4 bases, J lost 9 bases, and 7 bases stayed unmatched. Germline V gene data show CDR1 as SGHDN and CDR2 as FVKESK. The DNA for the CDR3 is TGTGCCAGCAGCCCTCGAGTAGCGGGAGCTGAGCAGTTCTTC. As protein: CASSPRVAGAEQFF.

This clonotype was recorded at least ten times. CDR3 in amino acids: CASSQVAGEQFF. In DNA, the CDR3 is TGTGCCAGCAGCCAAGTAGCAGGGGAGCAGTTCTTC. The rearrangement uses TRBV14 and TRBJ2-1, with a tentative D call TRBD1 (5 bases). Germline CDR1 is SGHDN and CDR2 is FVKESK. V lost 1 base, J lost 10 bases, and 8 bases lay in between. The CDR3 is 12 amino acids.

This clonotype was seen at least ten times. The CDR3 spells CSGRGPLETQYF. The CDR3 bases are TGCAGTGGCCGGGGGCCTCTGGAGACCCAGTACTTC. This chain connects TRBV20-1 to TRBJ2-5; D is possibly TRBD1 or TRBD2 (6 bases each). The CDR3 length is 12 residues. Trimming cost V 7 bases and J 5 bases, with 14 bases left between them. Germline values: CDR1 DFQATT, CDR2 SNEGSKA (reference sequence).

This clonotype was found many times. The chain recombines TRBV30 with TRBJ2-7, with D possibly TRBD1 on 5 matching bases. The V gene's germline CDR1 is GTSNPN and CDR2 SVGIG (reference sequence). The CDR3 totals 12 residues. The V and J ends lost 2 bases and 3 bases respectively, with 8 bases between them. The DNA for the CDR3 is TGTGCCTGGAGTAAAGACAGCTACGAGCAGTACTTC. This encodes CAWSKDSYEQYF.

This clonotype was recorded many times. The J gene is TRBJ1-4, the V gene TRBV20-1, with D possibly matching TRBD1 (6 bases). V shed 3 bases and J shed 0 bases, with 11 bases lying between them. The CDR3 is 15 amino acids. CDR1 and CDR2 from the germline V gene are DFQATT and SNEGSKA (reference sequence). The DNA for the CDR3 is TGCAGTGCTAGCAAGTCAGGGGCAACTAATGAAAAACTGTTTTTT. This gives the protein CSASKSGATNEKLFF.

In its sample, this clonotype was seen many times. This chain connects TRBV6-1 to TRBJ2-1; D gene uncertain. This CDR3 comprises 14 residues. Trimming stripped 10 bases from V and 0 bases from J, with 13 bases between. The germline gives CDR1 MNHNS, CDR2 SASEGT. The CDR3 here is CATKLESSYNEQFF. CDR3 sequence (DNA): TGTGCCACGAAACTTGAGAGCTCCTACAATGAGCAGTTCTTC.

This clonotype appeared many times. The chain employs TRBV15 and TRBJ2-3; possibly TRBD1 or TRBD2 for D (6 bases each). CDR1 and CDR2 from the germline V gene are LNHNV and YYDKDF (reference sequence). Trimming cost V 3 bases and J 3 bases, with 10 bases left between them. CDR3 length: 14 residues. The chain's CDR3 is CATSSGGGTDTQYF. In DNA form, the CDR3 reads TGTGCCACCAGCAGTGGAGGGGGGACAGATACGCAGTATTTT.

This chain connects TRBV7-9 to TRBJ2-7; TRBD1 aligns across 11 bases. Germline CDR1 SEHNR, CDR2 FQNEAQ (reference sequence). The CDR3 length is 15 residues. The trim removed 0 bases at V and 6 bases at J, leaving 4 bases unmatched. The CDR3 reads CASSLAGTGGSEQYF. The CDR3, as DNA: TGTGCCAGCAGCTTAGCCGGGACAGGGGGTTCCGAGCAGTACTTC.

This clonotype was seen a single time. Since a much larger clone is just one base distant, this may be a read error. The chain carries TRBV30 and TRBJ1-5; D ambiguous. CDR3 length: 13 residues. V lost 2 bases to trimming and J lost 3 bases, with 8 bases between them. Germline CDR1 reads GTSNPN; CDR2 reads SVGIG (reference sequence). This CDR3 reads CAWSPGTNQPQHF. The CDR3 nucleotides are TGTGCCTGGAGTCCGGGCACCAATCAGCCCCAGCATTTT.

This clonotype has more than one count but fewer than ten. The chain joins TRBV6-4 to TRBJ2-3, with 10 bases lining up with TRBD2. J was trimmed by 3 bases and V by 4 bases; bases with no gene match: 4. The CDR3 is 15 amino acids. Germline CDR1 reads MRHNA; CDR2 reads SNTAGT. The CDR3 is CASSASSGGTDTQYF. The CDR3 bases are TGTGCCAGCAGTGCCTCTAGCGGGGGAACAGATACGCAGTATTTT.

This clonotype was seen ten or more times. The chain links TRBV6-6 to TRBJ1-2; TRBD1 aligns across 10 bases. CDR1 MNHNY and CDR2 SVGAGI come from the germline V gene (reference sequence). The trim removed 0 bases at V and 3 bases at J, leaving 10 bases unmatched. This CDR3 is built from 18 residues. The CDR3 spells CASSYSTSWTGGDYGYTF. CDR3 DNA sequence: TGTGCCAGCAGTTACTCAACTTCATGGACAGGGGGTGACTATGGCTACACCTTC.

This clonotype was recorded at least ten times. The chain links TRBV27 to TRBJ1-2, with TRBD1 matching over 9 bases. The CDR3 is made up of 17 amino acids. Trimming removed 3 bases from V and 0 bases from J; junction bases left unmatched: 8. Per the germline V gene, CDR1 is MNHEY and CDR2 is SMNVEV (reference sequence). The CDR3 DNA is TGTGCCAGCAGTTTGTCCGGGACAGGGACGGCTAACTATGGCTACACCTTC. This encodes CASSLSGTGTANYGYTF.